This T cell receptor (beta chain) was sequenced during a study of regulatory T cells in long-lasting Graves disease. Regarding the study as a whole: Rather than thyroid tissue, only peripheral blood underwent study.

In the case of this clonotype: Its antigen is unknown. A much larger clone differs by one base, so this may be a read error.

Arm-PCR with iRepertoire HTBI primers amplified the CDR3 regions for these TCR beta libraries. TCRdb re-derived calls from the multiplex PCR reads in MiXCR, one entry per CDR3 protein. The sample holds about 620,000 distinct CDR3 sequences, around 17% seen once. The germline V gene encodes CDR1 SEHNR and CDR2 FQNEAQ (reference sequence). CDR3 length: 16 residues. Time point given: newly diagnosed GD, antithyroid drugs for less than 3 months. PBMCs were the source of the RNA used for TCR sequencing. Each of the patients was recruited from an endocrinology department situated in Xi'an, China. This sample was shared with a second study, whose subject was T cells in Graves' hyperthyroidism and ophthalmopathy. From that second work: The HTBI primer set drove a first-round RT-PCR of the TCR CDR3.

This receptor was taken from a woman in her twenties or thirties with Graves disease. The source was peripheral blood mononuclear cells (PBMCs), collected at new diagnosis, from a patient treated with antithyroid drugs. V gene TRBV7-9 combines with J gene TRBJ1-1; weak D call: TRBD1 (5 bases). The CDR3 here is CACSLEAGNMNTEAFF. CDR3 bases: TGTGCCTGCAGCTTGGAGGCAGGGAATATGAACACTGAAGCTTTCTTT.